This TCR beta chain was recovered during a study of blood T cell repertoires in COVID-19. Whole-study context: Sources were T cells, B-cell-depleted T cells, or PBMCs; the material itself was cDNA or gDNA.

The CDR3 is 15 residues long. Germline assignment: CDR1 SGHRS and CDR2 YFSETQ. J lost 4 bases, V lost 4 bases, and 5 bases had no gene match. Authors' methods: Amplifying reference gene primers gave estimates of nucleated cell counts. This table comes from immunoSEQ multiplex PCR, and its TCRdb copy is limited to in-frame clones, with some not included. V and J calls and clone size follow that table, whereas D and trimming were derived from the DNA. The sample holds around 190,000 clones, 85% seen once. The chain recombines TRBV5-1 with TRBJ2-1; 10 bases match TRBD1. Sequencing was performed on peripheral blood. The TCR was taken from a woman over 75 with acute or convalescent COVID-19. Written as DNA, the CDR3 is TGCGCCAGCAGCGGGGGACAGGGGTCTTACAATGAGCAGTTCTTC. Protein product: CASSGGQGSYNEQFF.